These 30 T cell receptor beta chains were all obtained from the same sample, sequenced in a study of blood T cells in healthy people across ages. Primed by a sample-barcoded 5' primer and a J-beta primer mix, a second PCR proceeded for roughly 6 to 12 cycles. TCRdb fed the 5' RACE reads into MiXCR, producing one record per CDR3 protein. The sample carries 650,000 to 900,000 distinct CDR3 sequences, around 62% recorded once. The sequenced material came from blood. These receptors were obtained from a man aged 25 to 40 in good health.

The chain is built from TRBV3-1 and TRBJ2-4; no definite D call. The tail of the sequence fits TRBJ2-5 better, so the J call may be wrong. The CDR3 totals 15 residues. From germline, CDR1 is LGHDT and CDR2 YNNKEL (reference sequence). Here the CDR3 reads CASSSAPVPQETQYF. The CDR3 DNA reads TGTGCCAGCAGCTCCGCCCCGGTCCCCCAAGAGACCCAGTACTTC.

In DNA form, the CDR3 reads TGTGCCAGCAGTTGGGGGGACCCAAATCAGCCCCAGCATTTT. It is translated as CASSWGDPNQPQHF. V gene TRBV12-3 or TRBV12-4 combines with J gene TRBJ1-5, with D possibly matching TRBD1 (5 bases). The CDR3 is made up of 14 amino acids. The V gene lost 4 bases and the J gene lost 4 bases, with 11 bases spanning the gap.

This clonotype was detected a few times. The chain uses TRBV27 and TRBJ2-5; 10 bases map to TRBD2. After removal of 5 bases from V and 3 bases from J, the junction contained 12 bases not matched to a gene. The CDR3 spans 17 residues. CDR1 is MNHEY and CDR2 is SMNVEV in the germline V gene (reference sequence). The CDR3 nucleotides are TGTGCCAGCAGTCCCCGGGGTAGCGGGGGGACAAAAGAGACCCAGTACTTC. Translating it yields CASSPRGSGGTKETQYF.

V and J are TRBV6-5 and TRBJ2-3; D is possibly TRBD1 or TRBD2 (5 bases each). Germline V lookup: CDR1 MNHEY, CDR2 SVGAGI. The CDR3 runs to 14 residues. Trimming removed 8 bases from V and 8 bases from J, with 20 bases in between. The CDR3 loop reads CASFGGSAAGTQYF. CDR3 sequence (DNA): TGTGCCAGCTTTGGGGGAAGTGCAGCCGGTACGCAGTATTTT.

V and J are TRBV20-1 and TRBJ2-7; TRBD2 matches at 15 bases. V shed 6 bases, J shed 2 bases, and the junction held 11 bases outside the gene matches. Germline-derived CDR1 and CDR2 are DFQATT and SNEGSKA (reference sequence). The CDR3 runs to 17 residues. CDR3 sequence reads: CSATTLRTSGGAYEQYF. The CDR3, as DNA: TGCAGTGCGACGACCCTCAGGACTAGCGGGGGGGCCTACGAGCAGTACTTC.

This clonotype was picked up one time. The chain recombines TRBV28 with TRBJ2-1, with D perhaps matching TRBD1 or TRBD2 (5 bases each). CDR1 and CDR2 (germline): MDHEN, SYDVKM. The CDR3 loop spans 15 amino acids. The ends were cut back, 4 bases at V and 5 bases at J, with 15 bases in the middle. This CDR3 reads CASSSPGTVDNEQFF. The CDR3 DNA is TGTGCCAGCAGTTCTCCCGGGACGGTCGACAATGAGCAGTTCTTC.

V usage is TRBV12-3 or TRBV12-4 and J usage is TRBJ2-1, with TRBD2 matching over 7 bases. This CDR3 region has 12 residues. The CDR3 bases are TGTGCTTCGGGCAGGGCGGGAGATGAGCAGTTCTTC. Translation gives CASGRAGDEQFF.

The chain combines TRBV25-1 with TRBJ1-6; TRBD1 agrees at 8 bases. Losses at the gene ends were 5 bases for V and 2 bases for J; bases not matched to a gene: 8. This CDR3 is 17 amino acids long. Germline CDR1 is MGHDK and CDR2 is SYGVNS. The CDR3 DNA follows: TGTGCCAGCAGTAAAGGGACAGGAGGGGCCTATAATTCACCCCTCCACTTT. This codes for CASSKGTGGAYNSPLHF. The variable domain in full, with the rest retrieved from reference TRBV25-1 and TRBJ1-6, is EADIYQTPRYLVIGTGKKITLECSQTMGHDKMYWYQQDPGMELHLIHYSYGVNSTEKGDLSSESTVSRIRTEHFPLTLESARPSHTSQYLCASSKGTGGAYNSPLHFGNGTRLTVT.

The rearrangement uses TRBV4-3 and TRBJ2-3, with D possibly being TRBD1 or TRBD2 (5 bases each). V lost 5 bases and J lost 5, with 14 bases in between. CDR1 and CDR2 from the germline V gene are LGHNA and YSLEER. CDR3 length: 14 amino acids. The CDR3 DNA follows: TGCGCCAGCAGCTTAGGGACGGCCAAAGATACGCAGTATTTT. This codes for CASSLGTAKDTQYF.

This clonotype was detected only a few times. CDR3 nucleotides: TGTGCCAGCAGCCCTAGGGCTAGCGGGGGGGCGCTAAATGAGCAGTTCTTC. Translating it yields CASSPRASGGALNEQFF. The chain is built from TRBV7-8 and TRBJ2-1; 12 bases agree with TRBD2. With V trimmed by 5 bases and J by 7 bases, 12 bases remained unmatched. This CDR3 region has 17 residues. Germline loops: CDR1 SGHVS, CDR2 FQNEAQ.

The chain uses TRBV7-9 and TRBJ2-5; unclear D gene. The V and J ends lost 3 bases and 3 bases respectively, with 14 bases between them. This CDR3 has 15 amino acids. Germline CDR1 reads SEHNR; CDR2 reads FQNEAQ (reference sequence). The CDR3 reads CASSFAILVEETQYF. CDR3 in DNA: TGTGCCAGCAGCTTCGCCATTTTGGTGGAAGAGACCCAGTACTTC.

This sequence joins TRBV9 and TRBJ2-3, with 11 bases matching TRBD2. Germline assignment: CDR1 SGDLS and CDR2 YYNGEE. The trim removed 3 bases at V and 4 bases at J, leaving 7 bases unmatched. CDR3 size: 16 residues. This chain's CDR3 is CASSAGTSGVSDTQYF. In DNA form, the CDR3 reads TGTGCCAGCAGCGCAGGGACTAGCGGAGTTTCAGATACGCAGTATTTT. The variable domain in full, with the rest retrieved from reference TRBV9 and TRBJ2-3, is DSGVTQTPKHLITATGQRVTLRCSPRSGDLSVYWYQQSLDQGLQFLIQYYNGEERAKGNILERFSAQQFPDLHSELNLSSLELGDSALYFCASSAGTSGVSDTQYFGPGTRLTVL.

The rearrangement uses TRBV5-1 and TRBJ2-1; D uncertain. Trimming cost V 4 bases and J 10 bases, with 9 bases left between them. Germline CDR1 is SGHRS and CDR2 is YFSETQ. This CDR3 contains 11 residues. In DNA form, the CDR3 reads TGCGCCAGCAGCGGCGCCCGGGAGCAGTTCTTC. Translation: CASSGAREQFF.

The rearrangement joins TRBV6-5 to TRBJ2-7; possible D gene TRBD1, 6 bases. The CDR3 is 14 residues long. Germline-derived CDR1 and CDR2 are MNHEY and SVGAGI. V lost 5 bases and J 5 bases, leaving 16 bases between the germline ends. CDR3: CASSAYRELNEQYF. In nucleotides, the CDR3 is TGTGCCAGCAGTGCTTACAGGGAACTCAACGAGCAGTACTTC.

The chain is built from TRBV7-6 and TRBJ1-4; D perhaps matches TRBD1 (6 bases). The ends were cut back, 5 bases at V and 5 bases at J, with 15 bases in the middle. The germline gives CDR1 SGHVS, CDR2 FNYEAQ. The CDR3 consists of 15 residues. CDR3 region: CASSLTGGRNEKLFF. The CDR3 coding sequence is TGTGCCAGCAGCCTGACTGGGGGGCGCAATGAAAAACTGTTTTTT.

The J gene is TRBJ2-2, the V gene TRBV29-1; 7 bases fit TRBD2. The junction had 6 bases not matched to a gene; V was cut back by 6 bases and J by 2 bases. The CDR3 sequence is 14 residues long. CDR1 and CDR2 from the germline V gene are SQVTM and ANQGSEA. CDR3 bases: TGCAGCGTGTTGGGGACTACCAACACCGGGGAGCTGTTTTTT. Translation gives CSVLGTTNTGELFF.

The CDR3 here is CSAPKTSTGDTQYF. In nucleotides, the CDR3 is TGCAGTGCCCCTAAGACCTCAACTGGAGATACGCAGTATTTT. The chain couples TRBV20-1 to TRBJ2-3; D gene uncertain. This CDR3 is 14 amino acids long. Germline CDR1 is DFQATT and CDR2 is SNEGSKA (reference sequence). Trimming cost V 6 bases and J 5 bases, with 18 bases left between them.

The rearrangement links TRBV11-2 to TRBJ2-5; D is perhaps TRBD1 (6 bases). Germline lookup yields CDR1 SGHAT and CDR2 FQNNGV. V was shortened by 2 bases and J by 2 bases, with 15 bases between the two germline ends. This CDR3 has 16 amino acids. CDR3 amino acids: CASSLKDRRWQETQYF. In DNA, the CDR3 is TGTGCCAGCAGCTTAAAAGACAGGCGGTGGCAAGAGACCCAGTACTTC.

The CDR3 sequence is CSVEGQGQGALNYGYTF. The CDR3 DNA sequence: TGCAGCGTTGAGGGCCAGGGACAGGGGGCGCTTAACTATGGCTACACCTTC. The V gene is TRBV29-1, the J gene TRBJ1-2, with 12 bases identical to TRBD1. J lost 1 base, V lost 3 bases, and 9 bases had no gene match. The CDR3 sequence is 17 residues long. Germline CDR1 reads SQVTM; CDR2 reads ANQGSEA.

The sample holds a few counts of this clonotype. The chain joins TRBV29-1 to TRBJ1-2; D perhaps matches TRBD1 (6 bases). The CDR3 is made up of 11 amino acids. CDR1 is SQVTM, CDR2 ANQGSEA, per germline. V dropped 5 bases and J dropped 3 bases, with 7 bases sitting between them. In DNA, the CDR3 is TGCAGCGTTAGGGGGGACTATGGCTACACCTTC. Translating it yields CSVRGDYGYTF.

The CDR3 here is CASSPAPVTEAFF. CDR3 coding DNA: TGTGCCAGCAGCCCCGCACCCGTCACTGAAGCTTTCTTT. This chain connects TRBV7-9 to TRBJ1-1, with D hard to call. Between the trimmed V and J ends, which lost 5 bases and 4 bases, there was a span of 11 bases. Germline assignment: CDR1 SEHNR and CDR2 FQNEAQ (reference sequence). This CDR3 contains 13 residues.

V usage is TRBV20-1 and J usage is TRBJ2-7; TRBD1 matches at 9 bases. The CDR3 totals 14 residues. CDR1 is DFQATT, CDR2 SNEGSKA, per germline (reference sequence). V lost 5 bases, J lost 1 base, and 6 bases stayed unmatched. In DNA form, the CDR3 reads TGCAGTGCTGGGGACAGGGTCAGGTCCTACGAGCAGTACTTC. The encoded protein is CSAGDRVRSYEQYF.

The table lists this clonotype with a count of one. J is TRBJ2-4 and V is TRBV2, with D perhaps being TRBD1 or TRBD2 (5 bases each). The last part of the DNA fits TRBJ2-7 better; the J call may be wrong. The germline gives CDR1 SNHLY, CDR2 FYNNEI. The CDR3 has 13 residues. CDR3 nucleotide sequence: TGTGCCAACCGAGGGACCGTTCCTTACGAGCAGTACTTC. Protein sequence: CANRGTVPYEQYF.

V is TRBV24-1 and J is TRBJ1-2; D not resolved. With 4 bases removed from V and 4 bases from J, the gap between germline ends came to 12 bases. This CDR3 is built from 14 residues. The germline V gene encodes CDR1 KGHDR and CDR2 SFDVKD. The CDR3 coding sequence is TGTGCCACCAGTGACCCTCGGGGTGGCTATGGCTACACCTTC. Translation: CATSDPRGGYGYTF.

This clonotype was seen a handful of times. The chain recombines TRBV11-3 with TRBJ2-1, with TRBD2 matching over 15 bases. This CDR3 has 15 residues. Germline trimming cut 5 bases from V and 10 bases from J; bases unmatched to any gene: 6. Looked up from germline, CDR1 is SGHNT and CDR2 is YENEEA. CDR3 DNA sequence: TGTGCCAGCAGCCCCGCGGGACTAGCGGGGGGAGAGCAGTTCTTC. Protein: CASSPAGLAGGEQFF. Drawing the rest from reference TRBV11-3 and TRBJ2-1, the complete variable domain is EAGVVQSPRYKIIEKKQPVAFWCNPISGHNTLYWYLQNLGQGPELLIRYENEEAVDDSQLPKDRFSAERLKGVDSTLKIQPAELGDSAVYLCASSPAGLAGGEQFFGPGTRLTVL.

In its sample, this clonotype was seen many times. CDR3 sequence (DNA): TGTGCCAGCAGCTTTCGGGGGACTACTAGCACAGATACGCAGTATTTT. Translation: CASSFRGTTSTDTQYF. The chain links TRBV11-3 to TRBJ2-3, with 7 bases aligning to TRBD2. This CDR3 spans 16 amino acids. Germline V gene sequence: CDR1 SGHNT, CDR2 YENEEA. The V and J ends lost 3 bases and 0 bases, in that order; junction bases with no gene match: 6.

The chain recombines TRBV5-1 with TRBJ1-1; D not resolved. CDR3 size: 13 residues. The V end was cut by 1 base, the J end by 5 bases, with 9 bases between. Germline V lookup: CDR1 SGHRS, CDR2 YFSETQ. CDR3 sequence (DNA): TGCGCCAGCAGCTTGAAGGAGAGGACTGAAGCTTTCTTT. Its translation is CASSLKERTEAFF.

In this sample, this clonotype turned up once. The V call is TRBV5-1, the J call TRBJ2-1; 7 bases are shared with TRBD1. This CDR3 contains 15 residues. Germline lookup yields CDR1 SGHRS and CDR2 YFSETQ. After removal of 4 bases from V and 4 bases from J, the junction contained 8 bases not matched to a gene. The CDR3 DNA reads TGCGCCAGCAGCAAGACAGGGTCTGGGTACAATGAGCAGTTCTTC. Residues: CASSKTGSGYNEQFF.

The chain's CDR3 is CSARVGASNEKLFF. The CDR3 DNA is TGCAGTGCTAGAGTGGGGGCTTCTAATGAAAAACTGTTTTTT. The chain has TRBV20-1 and TRBJ1-4, with a tentative D call TRBD1 (6 bases). V was cut by 1 base and J by 3 bases, with 9 bases left in between. Germline assignment: CDR1 DFQATT and CDR2 SNEGSKA (reference sequence). This CDR3 is 14 amino acids long.

The genes are TRBV3-1 and TRBJ2-1; D perhaps matches TRBD1 (6 bases). V was trimmed by 3 bases and J by 1 base, leaving 10 bases between them. Germline loops: CDR1 LGHDT, CDR2 YNNKEL (reference sequence). The CDR3 extends over 15 amino acids. Here the CDR3 reads CASSQATGSYNEQFF. DNA of the CDR3: TGTGCCAGCAGCCAGGCGACAGGTTCCTACAATGAGCAGTTCTTC.